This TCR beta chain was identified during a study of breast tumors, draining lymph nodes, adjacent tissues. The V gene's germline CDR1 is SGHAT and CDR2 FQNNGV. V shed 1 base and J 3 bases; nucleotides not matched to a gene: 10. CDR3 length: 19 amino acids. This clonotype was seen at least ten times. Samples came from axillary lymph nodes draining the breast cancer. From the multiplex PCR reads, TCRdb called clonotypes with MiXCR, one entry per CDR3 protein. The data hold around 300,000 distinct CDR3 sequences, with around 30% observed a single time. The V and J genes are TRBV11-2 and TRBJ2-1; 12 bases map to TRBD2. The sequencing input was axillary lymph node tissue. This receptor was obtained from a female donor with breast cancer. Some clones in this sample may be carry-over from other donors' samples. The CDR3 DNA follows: TGTGCCAGCAGCTTAGCCCGGACTAGCGGGGAGCTCCTCTACAATGAGCAGTTCTTC. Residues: CASSLARTSGELLYNEQFF. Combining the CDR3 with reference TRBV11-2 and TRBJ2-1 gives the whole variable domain EAGVAQSPRYKIIEKRQSVAFWCNPISGHATLYWYQQILGQGPKLLIQFQNNGVVDDSQLPKDRFSAERLKGVDSTLKIQPAKLEDSAVYLCASSLARTSGELLYNEQFFGPGTRLTVL.